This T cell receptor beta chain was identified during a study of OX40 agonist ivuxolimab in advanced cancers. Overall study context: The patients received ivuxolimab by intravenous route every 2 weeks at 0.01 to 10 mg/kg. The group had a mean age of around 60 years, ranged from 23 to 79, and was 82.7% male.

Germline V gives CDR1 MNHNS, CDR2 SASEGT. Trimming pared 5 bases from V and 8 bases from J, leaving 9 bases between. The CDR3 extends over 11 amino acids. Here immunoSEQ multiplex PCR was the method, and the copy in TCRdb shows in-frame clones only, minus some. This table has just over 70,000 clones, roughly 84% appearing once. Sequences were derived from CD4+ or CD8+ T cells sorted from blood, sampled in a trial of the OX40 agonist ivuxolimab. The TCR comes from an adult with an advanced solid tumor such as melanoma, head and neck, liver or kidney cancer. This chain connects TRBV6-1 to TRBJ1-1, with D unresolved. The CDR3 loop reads CASSSFREAFF. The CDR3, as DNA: TGTGCCAGCAGTTCATTCCGGGAAGCTTTCTTT.